Listed below are T cell receptor beta chains from one sample, sequenced in a study of blood T cell repertoires in COVID-19. The method was immunoSEQ multiplex PCR; TCRdb's version includes in-frame clones alone and lacks a portion of them. Of about 370,000 clones listed, 87% are singletons. The specimen sequenced was peripheral blood. The source of these receptors is a woman in her 30s with COVID-19, enrolled during active disease. Both conserved end residues are part of each CDR3. D genes are given only for firm matches. Rows give clone size only sometimes, using once, few, many, or a class for an expanded clone.

d_call j_call v_call clone_size cdr3_nt cdr3_aa
NA TRBJ2-2 TRBV12-3/TRBV12-4 NA TGTGCCAGCAGTTTCTTTGGCTCCGGGGAGCTGTTTTTT CASSFFGSGELFF
NA TRBJ2-7 TRBV7-2 few TGTGCCAGCAGCTTAGGAGGAGCGACGAACTACGAGCAGTACTTC CASSLGGATNYEQYF
NA TRBJ2-7 TRBV30 few TGTGCCTGGAGCCCAATGGGCCGGGGCGAGCAGTACTTC CAWSPMGRGEQYF
NA TRBJ1-5 TRBV3-1/TRBV3-2 few TGTGCCAGCAGCTACGGAGGTGAGCCCCAGCATTTT CASSYGGEPQHF
NA TRBJ1-4 TRBV28 once TGTGCCACCAGGACTGGAAATAATGAAAAACTGTTTTTT CATRTGNNEKLFF
TRBD1 TRBJ1-4 TRBV29-1 few TGCAGCGCCAGGACAGGGGGACTTAATGAAAAACTGTTTTTT CSARTGGLNEKLFF
TRBD2 TRBJ2-7 TRBV7-9 once TGTGCCAGCAGCTTAGGGCTAGCGGATTACGAGCAGTACTTC CASSLGLADYEQYF
NA TRBJ2-7 TRBV7-9 NA TGTGCCAGCAGCTCTTCGGGGGAGCAGTACTTC CASSSSGEQYF
TRBD1 TRBJ1-6 TRBV25-1 NA TGTGCCAGCAGGTCGGTAACAGGGGTAAATTCACCCCTCCACTTT CASRSVTGVNSPLHF
NA TRBJ1-2 TRBV30 NA TGTGCCTGGAGTGTACTGGTGTCCGGTGGCTACACCTTC CAWSVLVSGGYTF
TRBD1 TRBJ2-7 TRBV28 NA TGTGCCTCAAGACAGGGGCCCTACGAGCAGTACTTC CASRQGPYEQYF
TRBD1 TRBJ1-1 TRBV4-1 once TGCGCCAGCAGCCAAGCGGACAGGGGTAACACTGAAGCTTTCTTT CASSQADRGNTEAFF
TRBD1 TRBJ2-2 TRBV10-3 NA TGTGCCATCAGTGAGTACAGGGGCAACACCGGGGAGCTGTTTTTT CAISEYRGNTGELFF
TRBD1 TRBJ1-2 TRBV2 NA TGTGCCAGCAGTGGGGACAGCCCCTATGGCTACACCTTC CASSGDSPYGYTF
NA TRBJ1-3 TRBV28 NA TGTGCCAGCAGTCCGGGGGGTCCCGCAGGAAACACCATATATTTT CASSPGGPAGNTIYF
TRBD2 TRBJ2-7 TRBV10-3 NA TGTGCCATCAGCAGACTAGCGGGCTCCTACGAGCAGTACTTC CAISRLAGSYEQYF
TRBD1 TRBJ2-6 TRBV5-1 NA TGCGCCAGCAGTGGGACAGCTGGGGCCAACGTCCTGACTTTC CASSGTAGANVLTF
TRBD2 TRBJ2-7 TRBV3-1/TRBV3-2 NA TGTGCCAGCAGCCAAGCTGTTAGCGGGAGCGCTCTCTACTTC CASSQAVSGSALYF
NA TRBJ2-5 TRBV9 NA TGTGCCAGCAGCGTAGTAGGGGATCCGTACCAAGAGACCCAGTACTTC CASSVVGDPYQETQYF
NA TRBJ1-4 TRBV27 NA TGTGCCAGCAGTTTATGGGGGGGACTGTATGAAAAACTGTTTTTT CASSLWGGLYEKLFF
TRBD2 TRBJ2-7 TRBV6-6 NA TGTGCCAGCACTTCTAGCGGGGCTTCCTCCTACGAGCAGTACTTC CASTSSGASSYEQYF
TRBD2 TRBJ2-1 TRBV6-2/TRBV6-3 NA TGTGCCAGCAGTTACCTGACTAGCGGGAGGTATATCTACAATGAGCAGTTCTTC CASSYLTSGRYIYNEQFF
NA TRBJ2-1 TRBV7-6 NA TGTGCCAGCAGCTTAAGTCCTCGTTCCAGGGGAACTTACAATGAGCAGTTCTTC CASSLSPRSRGTYNEQFF
TRBD1 TRBJ1-1 TRBV4-1 NA TGCGCCAGCAGCCAGGCTCCGGGACAGGGGGCGTCGACTTTCTTT CASSQAPGQGASTFF
NA TRBJ2-2 TRBV15 NA TGTGCCACCAGCAGAGATCGATTACAGGCAAACACCGGGGAGCTGTTTTTT CATSRDRLQANTGELFF
TRBD1 TRBJ1-4 TRBV9 NA TGTGCCAGCAGCGTAGGTGGGACAGGGCTCGAAAAACTGTTTTTT CASSVGGTGLEKLFF
NA TRBJ2-6 TRBV4-3 few TGCGCCAGCAGCCAAGATCTGTCCTCTGGGGCCAACGTCCTGACTTTC CASSQDLSSGANVLTF
TRBD1 TRBJ2-7 TRBV27 NA TGTGCCAGCGGGACAGGGAATTTTGGGCAGTACTTC CASGTGNFGQYF
TRBD2 TRBJ2-3 TRBV7-8 NA TGTGCCAGCAGACCCGCGGGAGTTGGCGATACGCAGTATTTT CASRPAGVGDTQYF
NA TRBJ1-5 TRBV6-5 NA TGTGCCAGCAGTTACCCCAGTAATCAGCCCCAGCATTTT CASSYPSNQPQHF
TRBD1 TRBJ1-2 TRBV29-1 few TGCAGCGTTGGGACCCAAGGACAGGGGACTTACTATGGCTACACCTTC CSVGTQGQGTYYGYTF
TRBD1 TRBJ1-1 TRBV30 NA TGTGCCTGGGGGGATGGGGGACAGGGGAACACTGAAGCTTTCTTT CAWGDGGQGNTEAFF
NA TRBJ2-1 TRBV29-1 NA TGCAGCGTTGGACAGTACAATGAGCAGTTCTTC CSVGQYNEQFF
NA TRBJ1-4 TRBV7-6 NA TGTGCCAGCAGCTTGCAAGGGGATCCAACTAATGAAAAACTGTTTTTT CASSLQGDPTNEKLFF
TRBD2 TRBJ2-2 TRBV28 once TGTGCCAGCAGTTTATCGAGGCGGGAGGTCCACACCGGGGAGCTGTTTTTT CASSLSRREVHTGELFF
TRBD1 TRBJ2-1 TRBV25-1 NA TGTGCCAGCAGTCGCAGGGGGCTAGGTAGCAATGAGCAGTTCTTC CASSRRGLGSNEQFF
TRBD1 TRBJ2-6 TRBV5-6 NA TGTGCCAGCAGCCCTCGGACAGGCTCAAACTCTGGGGCCAACGTCCTGACTTTC CASSPRTGSNSGANVLTF